One sample yielded the 5 T cell receptor beta chains listed below, sequenced in a study of cytomegalovirus exposure and HLA in healthy donors. The PCR employed 60 Vbeta primers together with 13 Jbeta primers. This table comes from immunoSEQ multiplex PCR, and its TCRdb copy is limited to in-frame clones, with some not included. The sample holds 300,000 or so clones, roughly 86% seen once. Sequenced sample: PBMCs. The receptor set was obtained from a woman between 40 and 55 years old in good health and CMV-seropositive.

This clone has just a few counts. The same CDR3 is also encoded by other DNA sequences in this sample. The chain joins TRBV19 to TRBJ2-1, with TRBD1 matching 9 bases. From germline, CDR1 is LNHDA and CDR2 SQIVND (reference sequence). This CDR3 has 15 amino acids. Unmatched junction bases numbered 4, after V lost 3 bases and J lost 4 bases. CDR3 DNA: TGTGCCAGTAGTATCGAGGGACAGGGTTACAATGAGCAGTTCTTC. This translates into CASSIEGQGYNEQFF.

This chain links TRBV27 with TRBJ1-2, with 7 bases that match TRBD1. The CDR3 is made up of 13 amino acids. Per germline, CDR1 MNHEY and CDR2 SMNVEV (reference sequence). Unmatched junction bases numbered 4, after V lost 6 bases and J lost 3 bases. The CDR3: CASRVDRDYGYTF. DNA of the CDR3: TGTGCCAGCAGGGTAGACAGGGACTATGGCTACACCTTC.

This clone has a single count. The chain's CDR3 is CAWTPPSDRISGYTF. The CDR3 coding sequence is TGTGCCTGGACCCCTCCCTCAGACAGGATTTCTGGCTACACCTTC. The chain is built from TRBV30 and TRBJ1-2, with D tentatively TRBD1 (6 bases). The CDR3 is 15 amino acids. V lost 4 bases and J lost 7, with 22 bases in between. Germline-derived CDR1 and CDR2 are GTSNPN and SVGIG (reference sequence). Based on the CDR3 plus reference TRBV30 and TRBJ1-2, the full variable domain is SQTIHQWPATLVQPVGSPLSLECTVEGTSNPNLYWYRQAAGRGLQLLFYSVGIGQISSEVPQNLSASRPQDRQFILSSKKLLLSDSGFYLCAWTPPSDRISGYTFGSGTRLTVV.

V gene TRBV7-2 combines with J gene TRBJ2-7; 15 nucleotides align to TRBD2. The CDR3 loop spans 18 amino acids. V shed 4 bases and J 4 bases; nucleotides not matched to a gene: 11. Germline lookup yields CDR1 SGHTA and CDR2 FQGNSA. The CDR3 is CASSSRTSGRANIYEQYF. The CDR3 DNA reads TGTGCCAGCAGCTCCAGGACTAGCGGGAGGGCTAATATTTACGAGCAGTACTTC.

The chain employs TRBV2 and TRBJ2-1; TRBD2 aligns across 12 bases. CDR3 length: 15 residues. Unmatched junction bases numbered 4, after V lost 5 bases and J lost 5 bases. CDR1 SNHLY and CDR2 FYNNEI come from the germline V gene. The CDR3 coding sequence is TGTGCCAGCAGTCCTAGCGGGAGGGAACACAATGAGCAGTTCTTC. Residues: CASSPSGREHNEQFF.